These 32 T cell receptor beta chains share one sample of origin, sequenced in a study of CD8 T cells in ankylosing spondylitis. TCRdb independently ran MiXCR on the 5' RACE reads; one entry per CDR3 protein. This table holds 250,000 to 400,000 distinct CDR3 sequences, around a tenth found once. Sequenced: blood, either unsorted or a sorted T cell fraction (not recorded which). Receptor source: a female donor with ankylosing spondylitis or in good health (not recorded which).

This clonotype appeared many times. The V and J genes are TRBV4-2 and TRBJ2-3; D call uncertain. This CDR3 comprises 14 residues. V was pared by 3 bases and J by 2 bases, with 9 bases between. CDR1 is LGHNA, CDR2 YNFKEQ, per germline. The CDR3 sequence is CASSQGADTDTQYF. Here the CDR3 DNA reads TGTGCCAGCAGCCAGGGTGCAGACACAGATACGCAGTATTTT.

This clonotype was counted many times. The chain combines TRBV20-1 with TRBJ2-1; 9 bases match TRBD2. V dropped 6 bases and J dropped 8; count of bases not matched to a gene: 8. This CDR3 spans 13 amino acids. Germline V gene lookup returns CDR1 DFQATT and CDR2 SNEGSKA (reference sequence). DNA of the CDR3: TGCAGTGCAGAAGCGGGAGGTGTTGATGAGCAGTTCTTC. Translated, it gives CSAEAGGVDEQFF.

This clonotype was observed at least ten times. This chain joins TRBV5-1 and TRBJ2-7, with TRBD2 matching 9 bases. Germline assignment: CDR1 SGHRS and CDR2 YFSETQ. The CDR3 totals 16 residues. J gave up 3 bases and V 0 bases, and 7 bases lay outside the gene matches. The CDR3 loop reads CASSLVAGGLDYEQYF. The CDR3 DNA reads TGCGCCAGCAGCTTGGTCGCGGGAGGGTTAGACTACGAGCAGTACTTC. Combining the CDR3 with reference TRBV5-1 and TRBJ2-7 gives the whole variable domain KAGVTQTPRYLIKTRGQQVTLSCSPISGHRSVSWYQQTPGQGLQFLFEYFSETQRNKGNFPGRFSGRQFSNSRSEMNVSTLELGDSALYLCASSLVAGGLDYEQYFGPGTRLTVT.

J is TRBJ1-2 and V is TRBV10-3, with 9 bases that match TRBD1. V shed 3 bases, J shed 0 bases, and the junction held 11 bases outside the gene matches. This CDR3 has 18 residues. Germline V lookup: CDR1 ENHRY, CDR2 SYGVKD. The CDR3 region has the DNA TGTGCCATCAGTGATAGGATTGGACAGGGGTCCTCTAACTATGGCTACACCTTC. Translation gives CAISDRIGQGSSNYGYTF.

The chain employs TRBV29-1 and TRBJ2-7; 8 bases match TRBD2. CDR1 is SQVTM, CDR2 ANQGSEA, per germline. J was trimmed by 6 bases and V by 3 bases; bases with no gene match: 7. The length of the CDR3 is 13 residues. The CDR3 sequence is CSVDAGGNFEQYF. The CDR3 region has the DNA TGCAGCGTTGACGCGGGGGGTAATTTCGAGCAGTACTTC.

Note on this clonotype: Germline and junction disagree at one end, which may indicate a read error. V gene TRBV28 combines with J gene TRBJ2-7, with D possibly TRBD2 on 6 matching bases. Germline assignment: CDR1 MDHEN and CDR2 SYDVKM. The CDR3 is made up of 17 amino acids. The CDR3 loop reads CASSPFRDFYISYERYF. The CDR3 DNA sequence: TGTGCCAGCAGCCCTTTCCGGGACTTCTATATCTCCTACGAGCGGTACTTC.

This clonotype showed up many times. The chain recombines TRBV9 with TRBJ1-1; 7 bases fit TRBD1. The V and J ends lost 4 bases and 7 bases, in that order; junction bases with no gene match: 13. Germline CDR1 and CDR2: SGDLS and YYNGEE. The CDR3 contains 15 residues. CDR3 in amino acids: CASSLTWDREGEAFF. Written as DNA, the CDR3 is TGTGCCAGCAGCTTGACATGGGACAGAGAAGGTGAAGCTTTCTTT.

The table lists this clonotype with many counts. The rearrangement links TRBV5-1 to TRBJ2-2; D possibly corresponds to TRBD2 (5 bases). Germline CDR1 is SGHRS and CDR2 is YFSETQ. Trimming left V 2 bases short and J 2 bases short, with 16 bases between. CDR3 length: 17 amino acids. The CDR3 coding sequence is TGCGCCAGCAGCTTAACACGGACTGACCTAAACACCGGGGAGCTGTTTTTT. Protein product: CASSLTRTDLNTGELFF.

This clonotype was observed once. The chain has TRBV28 and TRBJ1-1; TRBD1 might be the D (5 bases). Germline assignment: CDR1 MDHEN and CDR2 SYDVKM. V gave up 8 bases and J gave up 11 bases, with 18 bases separating them. The CDR3 has 12 residues. Written as DNA, the CDR3 is TGTGCCAGCTCCAAAACGGGGCTTCAGGCTTTCTTT. Its translation is CASSKTGLQAFF.

V usage is TRBV6-2 or TRBV6-3 and J usage is TRBJ2-5; weak D call: TRBD1 (6 bases). The CDR3 runs 12 residues. Germline CDR1 MNHEY, CDR2 SVGEGT. V lost 2 bases to trimming and J lost 10 bases, with 11 bases between them. CDR3 residues: CASSYPQGSQYF. Written as DNA, the CDR3 is TGTGCCAGCAGTTACCCGCAGGGGAGCCAGTACTTC.

This clonotype was seen ten or more times. This rearrangement joins TRBV11-2 to TRBJ2-7; possibly TRBD1 for D (6 bases). The CDR3 sequence is 12 residues long. Germline-derived CDR1 and CDR2 are SGHAT and FQNNGV. Trimming stripped 6 bases from V and 5 bases from J, with 11 bases between. The CDR3 here is CASSANRDEQYF. The CDR3 nucleotides are TGTGCCAGCAGTGCTAACAGGGACGAGCAGTACTTC.

The CDR3 loop is CASNPGTSGSNEQFF. The CDR3 DNA sequence: TGTGCCAGCAACCCCGGGACTAGCGGGAGCAATGAGCAGTTCTTC. J is TRBJ2-1 and V is TRBV6-1, with 14 bases that match TRBD2. Trimming removed 7 bases from V and 6 bases from J; junction bases left unmatched: 5. The V gene's germline CDR1 is MNHNS and CDR2 SASEGT. The CDR3 loop spans 15 amino acids.

This rearrangement joins TRBV5-1 to TRBJ2-3; 7 positions match TRBD1. The CDR3 is 16 residues long. The V and J ends lost 4 bases and 2 bases, in that order; junction bases with no gene match: 10. Germline V lookup: CDR1 SGHRS, CDR2 YFSETQ. In DNA form, the CDR3 reads TGCGCCAGCAGCCAGAATTCGGGACAGAACACAGATACGCAGTATTTT. This encodes CASSQNSGQNTDTQYF.

CDR3 bases: TGTGCCAGCAGCCCCCCTAGTGTGAGCTCCTACAATGAGCAGTTCTTC. Protein: CASSPPSVSSYNEQFF. V and J are TRBV4-2 and TRBJ2-1; D is unclear. The CDR3 totals 16 residues. V shed 4 bases and J shed 0 bases, with 13 bases lying between them. Germline loops: CDR1 LGHNA, CDR2 YNFKEQ.

J is TRBJ2-1 and V is TRBV20-1; D perhaps matches TRBD2 (7 bases). The V gene lost 0 bases and the J gene lost 5 bases, with 14 bases spanning the gap. From germline, CDR1 is DFQATT and CDR2 SNEGSKA (reference sequence). CDR3 length: 15 amino acids. The CDR3 nucleotides are TGCAGTGCTAGAGATGGACGGGGGGCGGACAATGAGCAGTTCTTC. Translating it yields CSARDGRGADNEQFF.

This clonotype was observed a few times. The rearrangement links TRBV20-1 to TRBJ2-3; D is unresolved. The CDR3 is 14 amino acids. From germline, CDR1 is DFQATT and CDR2 SNEGSKA (reference sequence). Trimming left V 6 bases short and J 4 bases short, with 17 bases between. Here the CDR3 reads CSAERSLLADTQYF. In DNA form, the CDR3 reads TGCAGTGCCGAACGGTCCCTACTTGCAGATACGCAGTATTTT.

This clonotype was recorded many times. The chain is built from TRBV20-1 and TRBJ2-3; D is unresolved. V was trimmed by 6 bases and J by 4 bases, leaving 14 bases between them. There are 13 residues in the CDR3. Germline V CDR1 and CDR2: DFQATT, SNEGSKA (reference sequence). Here the CDR3 DNA reads TGCAGTGCCCTTATGGAGAGGCCAGATACGCAGTATTTT. This codes for CSALMERPDTQYF.

This clonotype was counted at least ten times. J is TRBJ2-1 and V is TRBV5-1, with D hard to call. Germline lookup yields CDR1 SGHRS and CDR2 YFSETQ. CDR3 length: 14 residues. The ends were cut back, 0 bases at V and 2 bases at J, with 6 bases in the middle. CDR3 in DNA: TGCGCCAGCAGCTTGGAACCTACCTACAATGAGCAGTTCTTC. Amino acids: CASSLEPTYNEQFF.

This sequence joins TRBV18 and TRBJ2-1, with a weak D call TRBD1 (6 bases). The CDR3 runs to 15 residues. Germline V gene data show CDR1 as KGHSH and CDR2 as LQKENI. Trimming left V 2 bases short and J 8 bases short, with 16 bases between. CDR3 protein: CASSPSGAYVDEQFF. Here the CDR3 DNA reads TGTGCCAGCTCACCATCAGGGGCTTATGTTGATGAGCAGTTCTTC.

This clonotype has a count of ten or more. The chain combines TRBV29-1 with TRBJ2-4, with a possible D match to TRBD2 (6 bases). Germline assignment: CDR1 SQVTM and CDR2 ANQGSEA. The length of the CDR3 is 12 residues. Trimming left V 6 bases short and J 1 base short, with 7 bases between. The CDR3 sequence: CSVGTAKNIQYF. The DNA for the CDR3 is TGCAGCGTGGGGACTGCCAAAAACATTCAGTACTTC.

This clonotype showed up just a few times. This rearrangement joins TRBV7-6 to TRBJ1-3; no clear D. Germline CDR1 SGHVS, CDR2 FNYEAQ. V was pared by 5 bases and J by 1 base, with 9 bases between. The CDR3 covers 14 residues. CDR3 loop: CASSPGNSGNTIYF. CDR3 bases: TGTGCCAGCAGCCCCGGGAATTCTGGAAACACCATATATTTT.

This clonotype showed up many times. The chain employs TRBV5-1 and TRBJ2-2, with no clear D. CDR3 length: 16 residues. Per the germline V gene, CDR1 is SGHRS and CDR2 is YFSETQ. Trimming removed 1 base from V and 0 bases from J, with 10 bases in between. CDR3 sequence reads: CASSLIPMTNTGELFF. The CDR3 DNA follows: TGCGCCAGCAGCTTGATACCGATGACGAACACCGGGGAGCTGTTTTTT.

This clonotype showed up many times. This chain joins TRBV20-1 and TRBJ1-3; D perhaps matches TRBD1 (6 bases). Looked up from germline, CDR1 is DFQATT and CDR2 is SNEGSKA (reference sequence). This CDR3 has 15 amino acids. Trimming took 3 bases from V and 4 from J, leaving 16 bases between them. CDR3 sequence reads: CSASAQQGRGNTIYF. In DNA form, the CDR3 reads TGCAGTGCTAGCGCCCAACAGGGAAGGGGAAACACCATATATTTT.

This clonotype was detected ten times or more. This sequence joins TRBV6-6 and TRBJ2-7, with D possibly being TRBD2 (5 bases). Deletions cut 2 bases from V and 6 bases from J, with 8 bases between. The length of the CDR3 is 12 residues. CDR1 and CDR2 from the germline V gene are MNHNY and SVGAGI (reference sequence). DNA for the CDR3: TGTGCCAGCAGTTACGTAAGCGGCGAGCAGTACTTC. Amino acids: CASSYVSGEQYF.

This clonotype showed up just a few times. The V gene is TRBV5-1, the J gene TRBJ2-5, with 10 positions matching TRBD1. The CDR3 covers 15 residues. V lost 3 bases, J lost 3 bases, and 5 bases stayed unmatched. Germline CDR1 SGHRS, CDR2 YFSETQ. The CDR3 here is CASSSDRGLEETQYF. The DNA of the CDR3 is TGCGCCAGCAGCTCGGACAGGGGGTTGGAAGAGACCCAGTACTTC.

The sample holds many counts of this clonotype. The rearrangement joins TRBV5-1 to TRBJ2-2; D is unresolved. Germline values: CDR1 SGHRS, CDR2 YFSETQ. V shed 0 bases and J shed 0 bases, with 6 bases lying between them. This CDR3 is 15 amino acids long. The CDR3 loop reads CASSLAPANTGELFF. The DNA for the CDR3 is TGCGCCAGCAGCTTGGCCCCAGCGAACACCGGGGAGCTGTTTTTT.

In this sample, this clonotype turned up many times. The V gene is TRBV7-2, the J gene TRBJ2-5; D may be TRBD2 (6 bases). The CDR3 spans 16 residues. Trimming left V 4 bases short and J 5 bases short, with 20 bases between. CDR1 is SGHTA, CDR2 FQGNSA, per germline. CDR3 region: CASSSLGVVGGETQYF. CDR3 DNA sequence: TGTGCCAGCAGCTCCCTGGGGGTAGTCGGAGGGGAGACCCAGTACTTC.

This clonotype appeared many times. V is TRBV10-2 and J is TRBJ1-1, with D hard to call. Trimming cost V 1 base and J 1 base, with 13 bases left between them. CDR3 length equals 16 residues. Germline CDR1 reads WSHSY; CDR2 reads SAAADI. The CDR3 loop is CASSEFRVSRNTEAFF. In nucleotides, the CDR3 is TGCGCCAGCAGTGAGTTTAGAGTATCCCGGAACACTGAAGCTTTCTTT.

In this sample, this clonotype turned up many times. The rearrangement joins TRBV12-3 or TRBV12-4 to TRBJ2-1; TRBD1 aligns across 7 bases. After removal of 6 bases from V and 6 bases from J, the junction contained 14 bases not matched to a gene. This CDR3 comprises 16 residues. The CDR3 sequence: CASSETGVPPGNEQFF. CDR3 DNA: TGTGCCAGCAGCGAAACAGGGGTCCCACCGGGCAATGAGCAGTTCTTC.

The table lists this clonotype with many counts. V usage is TRBV5-1 and J usage is TRBJ1-2, with 12 nucleotides matching TRBD1. V lost 0 bases to trimming and J lost 0 bases; unmatched junction nucleotides: 3. The germline V gene encodes CDR1 SGHRS and CDR2 YFSETQ. This CDR3 has 17 amino acids. CDR3: CASSLGGQGATNYGYTF. The CDR3 DNA reads TGCGCCAGCAGCTTGGGGGGACAGGGGGCAACTAACTATGGCTACACCTTC.

This clonotype was counted many times. V and J are TRBV27 and TRBJ1-4, with 8 bases that match TRBD1. There are 16 residues in the CDR3. The V segment lost 6 bases and the J segment 4 bases; nucleotides outside the gene matches: 10. Germline lookup yields CDR1 MNHEY and CDR2 SMNVEV (reference sequence). The CDR3 spells CASSQDRVGSNEKLFF. The CDR3 region has the DNA TGTGCCAGCAGCCAGGACAGGGTGGGGAGTAATGAAAAACTGTTTTTT.

This clonotype was detected ten times or more. The chain joins TRBV5-1 to TRBJ2-3; D is uncertain. This CDR3 region has 12 residues. V gave up 0 bases and J gave up 9 bases, with 8 bases separating them. Germline assignment: CDR1 SGHRS and CDR2 YFSETQ. The CDR3 DNA is TGCGCCAGCAGCTTGGATCCAGTAACGCAGTATTTT. Its translation is CASSLDPVTQYF.